This T cell receptor (beta chain) was sequenced during a study of T cell repertoires in cytomegalovirus infection. This CDR3 region has 17 residues. Germline loops: CDR1 DFQATT, CDR2 SNEGSKA (reference sequence). In TCRdb, the reads were re-called with MiXCR into one record per CDR3 protein. The repertoire holds fewer than 550,000 distinct CDR3 sequences, with approximately 31% as singletons. Points on this clonotype: The junction does not match germline at one end; this may be a read error.

The TCR was taken from a human donor in good health (CMV status not recorded). Some clones in this sample may be carry-over from other donors' samples. Sequencing used PBMCs. The chain has TRBV20-1 and TRBJ1-5; D gene ambiguous. This chain's CDR3 is CGARNSLTSGSNQPQHF. The CDR3 DNA is TGCGGTGCTAGAAATTCCCTCACGAGTGGGAGCAATCAGCCCCAGCATTTT.